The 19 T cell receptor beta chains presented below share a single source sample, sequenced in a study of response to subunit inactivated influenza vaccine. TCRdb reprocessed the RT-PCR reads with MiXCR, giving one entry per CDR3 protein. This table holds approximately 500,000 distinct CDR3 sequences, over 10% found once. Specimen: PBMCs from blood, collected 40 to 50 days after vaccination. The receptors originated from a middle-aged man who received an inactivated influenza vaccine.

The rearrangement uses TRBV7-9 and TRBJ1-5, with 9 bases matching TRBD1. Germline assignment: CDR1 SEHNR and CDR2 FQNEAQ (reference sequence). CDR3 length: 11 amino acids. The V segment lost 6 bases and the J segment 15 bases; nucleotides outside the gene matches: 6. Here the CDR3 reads CASRYPGQGHF. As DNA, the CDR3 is TGTGCCAGCAGATACCCGGGACAGGGGCATTTT.

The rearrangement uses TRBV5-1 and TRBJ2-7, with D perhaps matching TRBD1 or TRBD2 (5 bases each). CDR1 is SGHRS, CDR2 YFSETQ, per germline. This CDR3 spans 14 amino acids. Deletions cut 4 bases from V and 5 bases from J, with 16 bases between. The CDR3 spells CASSGGASVDEQYF. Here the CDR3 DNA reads TGCGCCAGCAGCGGGGGAGCTTCTGTCGACGAGCAGTACTTC.

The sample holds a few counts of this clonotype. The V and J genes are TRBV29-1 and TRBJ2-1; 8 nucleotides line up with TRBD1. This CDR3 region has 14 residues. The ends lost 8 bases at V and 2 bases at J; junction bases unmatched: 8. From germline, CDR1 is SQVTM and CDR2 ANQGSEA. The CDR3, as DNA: TGCAGCTTTTCTCAGGGGGCGACCTACAATGAGCAGTTCTTC. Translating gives CSFSQGATYNEQFF.

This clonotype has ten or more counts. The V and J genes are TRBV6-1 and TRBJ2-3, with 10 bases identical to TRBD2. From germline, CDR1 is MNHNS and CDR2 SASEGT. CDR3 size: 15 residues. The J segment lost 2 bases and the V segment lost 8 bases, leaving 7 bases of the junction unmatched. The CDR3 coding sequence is TGTGCCAGCCCCAGGACTAGCGGTTACACAGATACGCAGTATTTT. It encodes CASPRTSGYTDTQYF.

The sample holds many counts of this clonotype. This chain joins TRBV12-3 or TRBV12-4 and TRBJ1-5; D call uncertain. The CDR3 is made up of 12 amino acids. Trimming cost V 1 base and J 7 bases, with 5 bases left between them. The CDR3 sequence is CASSLGLQPQHF. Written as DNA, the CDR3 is TGTGCCAGCAGTTTAGGACTCCAGCCCCAGCATTTT.

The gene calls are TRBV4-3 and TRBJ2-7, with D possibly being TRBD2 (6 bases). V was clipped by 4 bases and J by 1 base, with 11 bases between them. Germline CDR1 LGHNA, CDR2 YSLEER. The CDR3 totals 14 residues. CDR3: CASSPWRGSYEQYF. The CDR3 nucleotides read TGCGCCAGCAGCCCATGGAGGGGATCCTACGAGCAGTACTTC.

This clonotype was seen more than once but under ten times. CDR3 in amino acids: CAISVPGQRANEQFF. The CDR3 DNA is TGTGCCATCAGTGTACCGGGACAGCGGGCCAATGAGCAGTTCTTC. This chain connects TRBV10-3 to TRBJ2-1, with D tentatively TRBD1 (7 bases). Looked up from germline, CDR1 is ENHRY and CDR2 is SYGVKD. Trimming cost V 4 bases and J 6 bases, with 16 bases left between them. The CDR3 runs to 15 residues.

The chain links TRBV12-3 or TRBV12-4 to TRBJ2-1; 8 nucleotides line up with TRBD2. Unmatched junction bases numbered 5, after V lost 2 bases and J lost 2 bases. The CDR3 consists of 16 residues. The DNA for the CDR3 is TGTGCCAGCAGTTTAAAGGGCGGGGGGCCCTACAATGAGCAGTTCTTC. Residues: CASSLKGGGPYNEQFF.

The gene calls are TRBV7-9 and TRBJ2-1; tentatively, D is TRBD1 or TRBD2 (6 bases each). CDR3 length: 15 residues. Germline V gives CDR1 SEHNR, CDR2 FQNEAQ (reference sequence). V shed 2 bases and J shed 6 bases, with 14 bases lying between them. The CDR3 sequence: CASSLRGASINEQFF. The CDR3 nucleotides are TGTGCCAGCAGCTTAAGGGGGGCGTCGATCAATGAGCAGTTCTTC.

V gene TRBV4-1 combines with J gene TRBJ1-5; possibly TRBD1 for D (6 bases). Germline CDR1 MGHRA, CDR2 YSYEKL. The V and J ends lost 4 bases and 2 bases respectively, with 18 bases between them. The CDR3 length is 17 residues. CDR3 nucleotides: TGCGCCAGCAGCCCGGTCGTACCAGGGGATGGCAATCAGCCCCAGCATTTT. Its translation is CASSPVVPGDGNQPQHF.

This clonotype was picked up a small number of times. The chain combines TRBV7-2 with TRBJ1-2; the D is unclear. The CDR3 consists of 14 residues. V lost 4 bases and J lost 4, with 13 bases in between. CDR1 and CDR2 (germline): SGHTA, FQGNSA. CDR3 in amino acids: CASSSSHGIYGYTF. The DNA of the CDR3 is TGTGCCAGCAGCTCATCCCACGGGATCTATGGCTACACCTTC.

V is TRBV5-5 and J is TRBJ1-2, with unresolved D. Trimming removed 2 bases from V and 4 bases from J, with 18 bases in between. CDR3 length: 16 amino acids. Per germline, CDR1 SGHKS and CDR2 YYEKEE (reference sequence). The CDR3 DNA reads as TGTGCCAGCAGCTTCGAACCTTTTACAGAAAGCTATGGCTACACCTTC. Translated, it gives CASSFEPFTESYGYTF.

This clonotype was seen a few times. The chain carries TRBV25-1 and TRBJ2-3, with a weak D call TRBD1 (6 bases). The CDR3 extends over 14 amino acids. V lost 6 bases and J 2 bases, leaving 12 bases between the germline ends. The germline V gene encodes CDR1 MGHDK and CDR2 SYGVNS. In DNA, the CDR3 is TGTGCCAGCAGGCCGGGACACAACACAGATACGCAGTATTTT. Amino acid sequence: CASRPGHNTDTQYF.

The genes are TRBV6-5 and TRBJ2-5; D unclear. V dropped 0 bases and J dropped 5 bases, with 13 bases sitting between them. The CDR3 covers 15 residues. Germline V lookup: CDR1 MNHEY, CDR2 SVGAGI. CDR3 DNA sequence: TGTGCCAGCAGTTACTCCGGACGTCAATGGGAGACCCAGTACTTC. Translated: CASSYSGRQWETQYF.

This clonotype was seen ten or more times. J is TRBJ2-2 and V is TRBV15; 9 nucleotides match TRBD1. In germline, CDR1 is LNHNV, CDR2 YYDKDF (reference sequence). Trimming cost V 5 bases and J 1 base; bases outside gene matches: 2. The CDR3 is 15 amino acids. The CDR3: CATSEGQGNTGELFF. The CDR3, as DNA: TGTGCCACCAGCGAGGGACAGGGGAACACCGGGGAGCTGTTTTTT.

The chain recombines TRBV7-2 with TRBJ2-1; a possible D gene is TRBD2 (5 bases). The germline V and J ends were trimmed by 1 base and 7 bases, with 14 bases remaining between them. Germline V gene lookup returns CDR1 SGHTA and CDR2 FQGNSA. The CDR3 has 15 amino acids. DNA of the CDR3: TGTGCCAGCAGCTTAGGAGGGATTAAGAGGAATGAGCAGTTCTTC. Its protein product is CASSLGGIKRNEQFF.

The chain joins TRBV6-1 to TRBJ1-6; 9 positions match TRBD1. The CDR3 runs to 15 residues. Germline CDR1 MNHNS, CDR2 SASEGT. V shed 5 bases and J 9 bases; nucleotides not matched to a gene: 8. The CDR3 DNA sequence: TGTGCCAGCAGTCCTTCCACAGGGGGCAGTTCACCCCTCCACTTT. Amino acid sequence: CASSPSTGGSSPLHF.

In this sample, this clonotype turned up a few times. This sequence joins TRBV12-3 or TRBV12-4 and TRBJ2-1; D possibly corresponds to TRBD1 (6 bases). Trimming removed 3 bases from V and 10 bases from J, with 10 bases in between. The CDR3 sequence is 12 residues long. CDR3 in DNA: TGTGCCAGCAGTTTTGGGGGCATCGAGCAGTTCTTC. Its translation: CASSFGGIEQFF.

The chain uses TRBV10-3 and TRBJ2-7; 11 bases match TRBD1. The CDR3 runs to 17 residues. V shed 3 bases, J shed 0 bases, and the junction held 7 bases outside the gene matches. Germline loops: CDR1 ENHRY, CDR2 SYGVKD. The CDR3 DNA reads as TGTGCCATCAGTGACCCGCGGGGACAGGGGGACTCCTACGAGCAGTACTTC. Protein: CAISDPRGQGDSYEQYF.